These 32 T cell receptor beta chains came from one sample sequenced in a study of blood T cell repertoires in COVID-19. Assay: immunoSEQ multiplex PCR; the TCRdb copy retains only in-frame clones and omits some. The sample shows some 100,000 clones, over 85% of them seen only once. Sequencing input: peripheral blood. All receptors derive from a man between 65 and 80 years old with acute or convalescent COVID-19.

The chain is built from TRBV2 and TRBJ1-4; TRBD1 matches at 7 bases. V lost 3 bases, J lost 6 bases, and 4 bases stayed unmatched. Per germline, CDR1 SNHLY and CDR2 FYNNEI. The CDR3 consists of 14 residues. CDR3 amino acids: CASSDRTGDEKLFF. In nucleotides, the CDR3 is TGTGCCAGCAGTGACAGGACAGGAGATGAAAAACTGTTTTTT.

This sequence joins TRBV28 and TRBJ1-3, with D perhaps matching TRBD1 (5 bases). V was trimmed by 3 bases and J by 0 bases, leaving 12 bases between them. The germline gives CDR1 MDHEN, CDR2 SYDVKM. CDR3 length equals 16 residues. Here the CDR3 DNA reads TGTGCCAGCAGTTTTTCCTGGCAGGGCTCTGGAAACACCATATATTTT. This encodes CASSFSWQGSGNTIYF. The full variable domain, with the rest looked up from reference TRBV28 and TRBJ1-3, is DVKVTQSSRYLVKRTGEKVFLECVQDMDHENMFWYRQDPGLGLRLIYFSYDVKMKEKGDIPEGYSVSREKKERFSLILESASTNQTSMYLCASSFSWQGSGNTIYFGEGSWLTVV.

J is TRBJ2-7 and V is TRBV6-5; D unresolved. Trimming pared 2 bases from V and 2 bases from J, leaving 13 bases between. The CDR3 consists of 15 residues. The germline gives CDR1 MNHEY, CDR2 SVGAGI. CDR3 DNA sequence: TGTGCCAGCAGTTACCGCCCGACATTTACCTACGAGCAGTACTTC. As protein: CASSYRPTFTYEQYF.

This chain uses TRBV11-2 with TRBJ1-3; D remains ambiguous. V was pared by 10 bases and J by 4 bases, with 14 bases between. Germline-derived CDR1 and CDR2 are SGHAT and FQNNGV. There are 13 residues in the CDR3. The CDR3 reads CANGEGLGNTIYF. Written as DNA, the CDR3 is TGTGCCAACGGTGAGGGTCTCGGAAACACCATATATTTT.

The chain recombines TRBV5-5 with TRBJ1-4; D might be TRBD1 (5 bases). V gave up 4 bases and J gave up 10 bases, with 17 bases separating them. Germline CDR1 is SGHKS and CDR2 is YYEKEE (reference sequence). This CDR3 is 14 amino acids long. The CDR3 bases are TGTGCCAGCAGCCCGAACGGGGGATGGGGAAAACTGTTTTTT. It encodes CASSPNGGWGKLFF.

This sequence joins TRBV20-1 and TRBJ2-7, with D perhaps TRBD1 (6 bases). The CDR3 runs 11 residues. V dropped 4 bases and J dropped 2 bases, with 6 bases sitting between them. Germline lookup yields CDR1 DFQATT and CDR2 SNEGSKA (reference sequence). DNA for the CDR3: TGCAGTGCTAACAGGGCCTACGAGCAGTACTTC. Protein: CSANRAYEQYF.

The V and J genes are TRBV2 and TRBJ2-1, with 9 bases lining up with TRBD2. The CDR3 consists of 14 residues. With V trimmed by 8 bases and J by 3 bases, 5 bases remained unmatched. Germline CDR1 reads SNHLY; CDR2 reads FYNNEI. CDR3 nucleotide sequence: TGTGCCAGCGACCTAGCGGGAATCTACAATGAGCAGTTCTTC. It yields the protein CASDLAGIYNEQFF.

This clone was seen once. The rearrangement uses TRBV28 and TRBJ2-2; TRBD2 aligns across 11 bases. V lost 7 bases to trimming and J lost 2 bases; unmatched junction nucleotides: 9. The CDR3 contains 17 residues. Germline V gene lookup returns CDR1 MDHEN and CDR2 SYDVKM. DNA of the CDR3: TGTGCCAGCAAGCTAGCGGGAGGAGTAGCAAACACCGGGGAGCTGTTTTTT. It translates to CASKLAGGVANTGELFF.

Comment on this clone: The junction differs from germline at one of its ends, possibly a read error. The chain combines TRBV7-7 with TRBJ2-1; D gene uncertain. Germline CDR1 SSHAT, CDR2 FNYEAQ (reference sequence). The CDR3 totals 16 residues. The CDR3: CASSSPLLDSYNEQFF. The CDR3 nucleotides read TGTGCTAGCAGCTCACCTTTACTTGATTCCTACAATGAGCAGTTCTTC.

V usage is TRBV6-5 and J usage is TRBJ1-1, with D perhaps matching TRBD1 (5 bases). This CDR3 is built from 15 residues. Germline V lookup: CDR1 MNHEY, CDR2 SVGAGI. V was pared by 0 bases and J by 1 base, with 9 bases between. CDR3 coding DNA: TGTGCCAGCAGTTACTCGATTAGGGGGAACACTGAAGCTTTCTTT. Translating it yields CASSYSIRGNTEAFF.

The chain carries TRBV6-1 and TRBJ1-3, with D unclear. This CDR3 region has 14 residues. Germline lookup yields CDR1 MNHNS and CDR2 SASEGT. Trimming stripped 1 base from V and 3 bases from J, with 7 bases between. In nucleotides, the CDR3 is TGTGCCAGCAGTGAAGTAGAGTATGGAAACACCATATATTTT. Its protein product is CASSEVEYGNTIYF.

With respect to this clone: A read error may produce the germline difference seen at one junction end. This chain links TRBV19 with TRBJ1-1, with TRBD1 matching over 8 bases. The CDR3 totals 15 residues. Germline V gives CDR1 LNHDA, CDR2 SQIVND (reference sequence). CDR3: CASTQYRQGNNEAFF. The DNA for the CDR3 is TGTGCCAGTACCCAATATAGACAGGGGAACAATGAAGCTTTCTTT. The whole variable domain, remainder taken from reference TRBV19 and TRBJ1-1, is DGGITQSPKYLFRKEGQNVTLSCEQNLNHDAMYWYRQDPGQGLRLIYYSQIVNDFQKGDIAEGYSVSREKKESFPLTVTSAQKNPTAFYLCASTQYRQGNNEAFFGQGTRLTVV.

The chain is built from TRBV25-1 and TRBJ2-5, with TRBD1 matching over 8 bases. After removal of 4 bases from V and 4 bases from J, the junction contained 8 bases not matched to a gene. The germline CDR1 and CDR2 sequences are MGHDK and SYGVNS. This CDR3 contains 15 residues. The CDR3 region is CASSGPDREGETQYF. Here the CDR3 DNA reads TGTGCCAGCAGTGGACCGGACAGGGAAGGAGAGACCCAGTACTTC.

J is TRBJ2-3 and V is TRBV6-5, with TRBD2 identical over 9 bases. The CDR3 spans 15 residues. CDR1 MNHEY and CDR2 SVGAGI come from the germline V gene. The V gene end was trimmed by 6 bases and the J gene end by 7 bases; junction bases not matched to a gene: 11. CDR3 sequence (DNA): TGTGCCAGCAGCTCCGCTAGCGGGATTAGGAATACGCAGTATTTT. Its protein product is CASSSASGIRNTQYF.

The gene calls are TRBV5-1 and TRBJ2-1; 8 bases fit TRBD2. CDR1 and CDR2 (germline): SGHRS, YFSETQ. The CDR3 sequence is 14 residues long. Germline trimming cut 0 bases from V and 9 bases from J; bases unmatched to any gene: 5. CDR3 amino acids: CASSLAGGPVEQFF. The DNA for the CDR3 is TGCGCCAGCAGCTTGGCGGGGGGGCCGGTTGAGCAGTTCTTC.

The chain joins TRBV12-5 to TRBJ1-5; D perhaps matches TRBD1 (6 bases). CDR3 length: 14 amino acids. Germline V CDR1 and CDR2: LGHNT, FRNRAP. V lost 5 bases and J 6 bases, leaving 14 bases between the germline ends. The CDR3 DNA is TGTGCTAGTGGTCTCCCTGGGGGGGCTCAGCCCCAGCATTTT. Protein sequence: CASGLPGGAQPQHF.

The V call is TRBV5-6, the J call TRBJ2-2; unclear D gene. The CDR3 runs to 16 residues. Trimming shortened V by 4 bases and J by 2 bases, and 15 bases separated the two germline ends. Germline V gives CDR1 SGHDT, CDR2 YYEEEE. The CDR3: CASSLIREFNTGELFF. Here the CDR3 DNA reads TGTGCCAGCAGCCTAATTCGAGAGTTCAACACCGGGGAGCTGTTTTTT.

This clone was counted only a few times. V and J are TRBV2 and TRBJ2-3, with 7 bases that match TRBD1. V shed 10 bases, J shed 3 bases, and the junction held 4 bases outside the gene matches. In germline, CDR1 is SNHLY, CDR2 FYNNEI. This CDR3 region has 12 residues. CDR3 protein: CATGTVTDTQYF. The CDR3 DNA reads TGTGCCACCGGGACAGTTACAGATACGCAGTATTTT.

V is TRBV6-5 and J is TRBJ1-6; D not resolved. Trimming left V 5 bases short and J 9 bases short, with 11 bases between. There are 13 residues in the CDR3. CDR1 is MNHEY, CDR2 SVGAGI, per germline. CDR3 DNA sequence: TGTGCCAGCAGTAACAGTCTCCCTTCACCCCTCCACTTT. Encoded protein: CASSNSLPSPLHF.

In DNA form, the CDR3 reads TGTGCCAGCAGCACTTTAGCGGGGGCCTTCTACAATGAGCAGTTCTTC. Its protein is CASSTLAGAFYNEQFF. The gene calls are TRBV7-2 and TRBJ2-1; 9 positions match TRBD2. V lost 5 bases to trimming and J lost 3 bases; unmatched junction nucleotides: 8. This CDR3 region has 16 residues. Germline V CDR1 and CDR2: SGHTA, FQGNSA.

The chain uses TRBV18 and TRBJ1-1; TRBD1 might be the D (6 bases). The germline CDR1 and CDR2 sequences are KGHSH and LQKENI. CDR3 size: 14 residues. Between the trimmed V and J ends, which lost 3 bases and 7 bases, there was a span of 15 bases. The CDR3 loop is CASSPPYDRFEAFF. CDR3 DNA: TGTGCCAGCTCACCCCCCTATGACAGGTTTGAAGCTTTCTTT.

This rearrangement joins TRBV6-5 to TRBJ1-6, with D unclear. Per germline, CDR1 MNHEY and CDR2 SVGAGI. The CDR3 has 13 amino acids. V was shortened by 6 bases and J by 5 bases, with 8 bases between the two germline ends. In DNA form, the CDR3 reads TGTGCCAGCAGGGGCAGGAATAATTCACCCCTCCACTTT. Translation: CASRGRNNSPLHF.

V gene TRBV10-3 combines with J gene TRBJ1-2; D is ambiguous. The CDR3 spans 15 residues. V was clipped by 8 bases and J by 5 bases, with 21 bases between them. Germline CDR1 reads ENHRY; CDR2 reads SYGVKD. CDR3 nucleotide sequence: TGTGCCATCCGAGAGGAGGGATATATGACATATGGCTACACCTTC. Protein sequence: CAIREEGYMTYGYTF.

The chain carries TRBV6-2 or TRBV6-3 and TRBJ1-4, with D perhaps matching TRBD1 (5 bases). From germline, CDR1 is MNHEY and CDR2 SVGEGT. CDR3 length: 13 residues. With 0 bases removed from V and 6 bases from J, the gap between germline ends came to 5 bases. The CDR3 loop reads CASSYSTDEKLFF. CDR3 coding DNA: TGTGCCAGCAGTTACTCGACAGATGAAAAACTGTTTTTT.

The CDR3 nucleotides read TGCGCCAGCAGGCGGGGGGACAGGGGAGTTGAAAAACTGTTTTTT. It yields the protein CASRRGDRGVEKLFF. The chain is built from TRBV5-1 and TRBJ1-4; 10 bases map to TRBD1. Trimming took 5 bases from V and 7 from J; bases not matched to a gene: 8. CDR1 is SGHRS, CDR2 YFSETQ, per germline. The CDR3 totals 15 residues.

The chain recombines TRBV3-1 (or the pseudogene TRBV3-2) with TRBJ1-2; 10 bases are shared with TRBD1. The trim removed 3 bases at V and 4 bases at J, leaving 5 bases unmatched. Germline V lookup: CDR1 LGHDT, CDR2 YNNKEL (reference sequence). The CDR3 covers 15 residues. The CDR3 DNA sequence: TGTGCCAGCAGCCAGTACCGGGACAGGGGCTATGGCTACACCTTC. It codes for CASSQYRDRGYGYTF.

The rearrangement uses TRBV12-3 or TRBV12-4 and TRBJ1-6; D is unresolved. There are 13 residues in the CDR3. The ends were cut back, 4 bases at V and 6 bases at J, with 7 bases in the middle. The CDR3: CASSYGSNSPLHF. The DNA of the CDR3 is TGTGCCAGCAGTTACGGGTCTAATTCACCCCTCCACTTT.

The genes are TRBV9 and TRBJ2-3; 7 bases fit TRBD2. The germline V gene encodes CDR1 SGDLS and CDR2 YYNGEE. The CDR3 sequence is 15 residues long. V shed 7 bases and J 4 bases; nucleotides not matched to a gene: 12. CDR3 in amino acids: CASGGDLRRADTQYF. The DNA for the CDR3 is TGTGCCAGCGGGGGGGACTTACGGAGGGCAGATACGCAGTATTTT.

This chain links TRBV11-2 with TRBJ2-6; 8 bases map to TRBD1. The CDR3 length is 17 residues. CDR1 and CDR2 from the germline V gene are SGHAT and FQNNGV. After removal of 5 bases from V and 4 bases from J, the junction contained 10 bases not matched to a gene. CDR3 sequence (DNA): TGTGCCAGCAGCCTGGGAGGACAGGGATCCGGGGCCAACGTCCTGACTTTC. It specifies CASSLGGQGSGANVLTF. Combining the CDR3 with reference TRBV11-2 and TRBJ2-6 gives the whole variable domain EAGVAQSPRYKIIEKRQSVAFWCNPISGHATLYWYQQILGQGPKLLIQFQNNGVVDDSQLPKDRFSAERLKGVDSTLKIQPAKLEDSAVYLCASSLGGQGSGANVLTFGAGSRLTVL.

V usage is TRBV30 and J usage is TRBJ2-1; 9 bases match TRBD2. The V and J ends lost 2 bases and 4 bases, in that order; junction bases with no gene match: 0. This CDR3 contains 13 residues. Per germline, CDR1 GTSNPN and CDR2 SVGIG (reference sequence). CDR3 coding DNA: TGTGCCTGGAGTAGCGGGGGGTACAATGAGCAGTTCTTC. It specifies CAWSSGGYNEQFF. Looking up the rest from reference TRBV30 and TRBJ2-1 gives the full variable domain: SQTIHQWPATLVQPVGSPLSLECTVEGTSNPNLYWYRQAAGRGLQLLFYSVGIGQISSEVPQNLSASRPQDRQFILSSKKLLLSDSGFYLCAWSSGGYNEQFFGPGTRLTVL.

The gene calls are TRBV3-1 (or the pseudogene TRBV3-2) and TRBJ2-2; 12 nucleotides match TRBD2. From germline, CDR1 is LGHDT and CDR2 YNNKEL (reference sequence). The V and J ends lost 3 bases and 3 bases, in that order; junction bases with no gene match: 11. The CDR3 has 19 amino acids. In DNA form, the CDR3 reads TGTGCCAGCAGCCAGTATATCTGGACTAGCGGGACTGACACCGGGGAGCTGTTTTTT. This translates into CASSQYIWTSGTDTGELFF.

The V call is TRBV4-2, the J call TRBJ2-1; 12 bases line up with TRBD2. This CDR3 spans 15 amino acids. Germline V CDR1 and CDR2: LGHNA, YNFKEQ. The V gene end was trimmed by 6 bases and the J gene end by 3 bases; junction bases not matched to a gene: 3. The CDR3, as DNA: TGTGCCAGCAGACGGACTAGCGGGGACTACAATGAGCAGTTCTTC. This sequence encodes CASRRTSGDYNEQFF.